One sample yielded the 9 T cell receptor beta chains listed below, sequenced in a study of molecular identifiers for immune sequencing clone quantification. TCRdb redid the calling of the PCR reads with MiXCR, one entry per CDR3 protein. The sample holds under 800,000 distinct CDR3 sequences, roughly 23% seen once. Sequences were obtained from naive CD8+ T cells from blood, with Jurkat cell RNA spiked in. As for subset: FACS-sorted CD8+CD4-CCR7+CD45RA+ naive T cells. The receptors shown here come from a human donor in good health. Some libraries in this study had Jurkat cell RNA spiked in.

J is TRBJ1-6 and V is TRBV2; 10 nucleotides match TRBD1. Germline-derived CDR1 and CDR2 are SNHLY and FYNNEI. The V gene end was trimmed by 1 base and the J gene end by 8 bases; junction bases not matched to a gene: 5. The CDR3 extends over 16 amino acids. The CDR3 loop reads CASSEVDRGIDSPLHF. CDR3 bases: TGTGCCAGCAGTGAAGTGGACAGGGGGATCGATTCACCCCTCCACTTT.

This clonotype was counted at least ten times. The rearrangement joins TRBV7-9 to TRBJ1-1, with TRBD1 matching 8 bases. The CDR3 is made up of 12 amino acids. Trimming at V came to 4 bases and at J to 7 bases, leaving 2 bases not matched to a gene. Germline V lookup: CDR1 SEHNR, CDR2 FQNEAQ (reference sequence). CDR3 DNA sequence: TGTGCCAGCAGCTCGGGGACAGGTGAAGCTTTCTTT. Its protein is CASSSGTGEAFF.

This clonotype was counted at least ten times. The chain recombines TRBV30 with TRBJ1-4, with unresolved D. CDR1 and CDR2 (germline): GTSNPN, SVGIG (reference sequence). The V end lost 5 bases, the J end lost 7 bases, and 8 bases lay between the germline ends. The CDR3 runs to 11 residues. The CDR3 reads CAWGQSEKLFF. CDR3 coding DNA: TGTGCCTGGGGGCAGAGTGAAAAACTGTTTTTT.

This clonotype showed up just a few times. This chain links TRBV27 with TRBJ2-5; unclear D gene. This CDR3 is 13 amino acids long. The ends were cut back, 4 bases at V and 1 base at J, with 7 bases in the middle. Germline V gene data show CDR1 as MNHEY and CDR2 as SMNVEV (reference sequence). DNA for the CDR3: TGTGCCAGCAGTTCATCATTCCAAGAGACCCAGTACTTC. Encoded protein: CASSSSFQETQYF.

In regard to this clonotype: Germline and junction disagree at one end, which may indicate a read error. The gene calls are TRBV4-3 and TRBJ2-7, with 9 bases identical to TRBD1. CDR1 and CDR2 (germline): LGHNA, YSLEER. This CDR3 comprises 17 residues. The chain's CDR3 is CAGSQDPPTGGIYEQYF. DNA for the CDR3: TGCGCCGGCAGCCAAGATCCCCCGACAGGGGGTATCTACGAGCAGTACTTC.

In its sample, this clonotype was seen a few times. The V call is TRBV13, the J call TRBJ2-7; TRBD2 might be the D (5 bases). The CDR3 is 13 residues long. Per germline, CDR1 PRHDT and CDR2 FYEKMQ (reference sequence). V gave up 5 bases and J gave up 5 bases, with 13 bases separating them. Written as DNA, the CDR3 is TGTGCCAGCAGCCTCCGCGGGCCCGACGAGCAGTACTTC. It codes for CASSLRGPDEQYF.

This clonotype was seen more than once but under ten times. A much larger clone differs from this one at a single base, so this may be a read error. The V gene is TRBV5-1, the J gene TRBJ2-5, with 8 bases lining up with TRBD2. Germline V gene data show CDR1 as SGHRS and CDR2 as YFSETQ. This CDR3 spans 16 amino acids. CDR3 protein: CASSLVAAGGQEPQYF. In DNA form, the CDR3 reads TGCGCCAGCAGCTTGGTCGCGGCGGGGGGACAAGAGCCCCAGTACTTC.

This clonotype was detected only a few times. The chain employs TRBV7-9 and TRBJ1-3; tentative D call: TRBD1 (6 bases). Trimming took off 10 bases at V and 0 bases at J, with 13 bases between the two ends. Germline V gives CDR1 SEHNR, CDR2 FQNEAQ (reference sequence). The CDR3 loop spans 14 amino acids. The chain's CDR3 is CATPGQLSGNTIYF. DNA of the CDR3: TGTGCCACCCCGGGACAACTCTCTGGAAACACCATATATTTT. Together with reference TRBV7-9 and TRBJ1-3, the CDR3 gives the full variable domain: DTGVSQNPRHKITKRGQNVTFRCDPISEHNRLYWYRQTLGQGPEFLTYFQNEAQLEKSRLLSDRFSAERPKGSFSTLEIQRTEQGDSAMYLCATPGQLSGNTIYFGEGSWLTVV.

This clonotype was seen many times. The chain uses TRBV24-1 and TRBJ2-3, with 9 positions matching TRBD1. With 7 bases clipped from V and 4 bases from J, the junction kept 8 bases outside the gene matches. The length of the CDR3 is 15 residues. From germline, CDR1 is KGHDR and CDR2 SFDVKD. CDR3 residues: CATSARTGEADTQYF. CDR3 bases: TGTGCCACCAGCGCCCGGACAGGGGAGGCAGATACGCAGTATTTT.